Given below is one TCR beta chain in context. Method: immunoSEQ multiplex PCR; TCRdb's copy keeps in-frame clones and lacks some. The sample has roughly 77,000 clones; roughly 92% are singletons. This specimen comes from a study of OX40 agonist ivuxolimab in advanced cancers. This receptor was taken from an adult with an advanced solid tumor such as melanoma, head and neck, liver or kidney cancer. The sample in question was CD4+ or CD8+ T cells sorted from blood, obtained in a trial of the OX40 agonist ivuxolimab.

The CDR3 nucleotides read TGTGCCAGCAGCCGCGGACTAGCGGGGGGCCTCACAGATACGCAGTATTTT. Residues: CASSRGLAGGLTDTQYF. The rearrangement links TRBV7-6 to TRBJ2-3; 14 bases map to TRBD2. The CDR3 consists of 17 residues. J was trimmed by 2 bases and V by 5 bases; bases with no gene match: 6. Germline V gene sequence: CDR1 SGHVS, CDR2 FNYEAQ.